This TCR beta chain was documented in a study of blood T cell repertoires in COVID-19. The trim removed 2 bases at V and 5 bases at J, leaving 4 bases unmatched. Germline CDR1 MDHEN, CDR2 SYDVKM. This CDR3 is built from 14 residues. Individuals aged about 18 to 89 years were recruited from 24 US areas. Clinical history as reported by participants underpinned cohort assignment. Donors of Cohort 3 who recovered were those that had two negative PCRs, clearance, or symptom resolution. In the original analysis: Nucleated cell number was recorded as an estimate derived from reference gene primer amplification. Here immunoSEQ multiplex PCR was the method, and the copy in TCRdb shows in-frame clones only, minus some. The V and J calls and clone size come from that table; D and trimming were worked out from the DNA. Among under 450,000 clones, about 90% were seen once, and the ten largest hold about 3%. As for this clone: Other DNA sequences in this sample translate to the same CDR3.

The sequenced material came from PBMCs or T cells enriched from blood (not recorded which). The chain links TRBV28 to TRBJ1-2; TRBD1 aligns across 8 bases. The TCR comes from a woman aged 30 to 39 who had recovered from COVID-19. CDR3 in amino acids: CASSLGTGGYGYTF. The CDR3, as DNA: TGTGCCAGCAGTTTAGGCACAGGGGGATATGGCTACACCTTC.